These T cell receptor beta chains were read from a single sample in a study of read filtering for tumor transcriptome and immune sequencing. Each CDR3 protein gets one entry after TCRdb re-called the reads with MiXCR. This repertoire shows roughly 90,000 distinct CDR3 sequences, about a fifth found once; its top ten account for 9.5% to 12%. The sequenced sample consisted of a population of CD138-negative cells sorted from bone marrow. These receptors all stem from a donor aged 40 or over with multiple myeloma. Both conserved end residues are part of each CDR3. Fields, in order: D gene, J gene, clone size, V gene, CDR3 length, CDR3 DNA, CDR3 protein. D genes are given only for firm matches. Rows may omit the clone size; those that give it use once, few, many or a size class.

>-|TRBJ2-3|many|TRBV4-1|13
TGCGCCAGCAGCGGACTCGACACAGATACGCAGTATTTT
CASSGLDTDTQYF
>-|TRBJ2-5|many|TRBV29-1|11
TGCAGCGTTGAAGTTGGAGAGACCCAGTACTTC
CSVEVGETQYF
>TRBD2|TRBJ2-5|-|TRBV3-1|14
TGTGTCAACAGCCAAGATCTGGGGGGGAAGACCCAGTACTTC
CVNSQDLGGKTQYF
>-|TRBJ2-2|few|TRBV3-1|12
TGTGCCAGCAGCCCTTCGGTCGGGGAGCTGTTTTTT
CASSPSVGELFF
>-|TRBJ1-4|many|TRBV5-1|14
TGCGCCAGCAGCACCAAGGGCGGAGACGAAAAACTGTTTTTT
CASSTKGGDEKLFF
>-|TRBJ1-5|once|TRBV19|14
TGTGCCAGTACCCTAGGGGGGTGTAATCAGCCCCAGCATTTT
CASTLGGCNQPQHF
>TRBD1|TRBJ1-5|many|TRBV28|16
TGTGCCAGCAGTGACAGGGTAGCTTGGAGCAATCAGCCCCAGCATTTT
CASSDRVAWSNQPQHF
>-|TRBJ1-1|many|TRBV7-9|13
TGTGCCAGCAGCTTGTCTCTAAACACTGAAGCTTTCTTT
CASSLSLNTEAFF
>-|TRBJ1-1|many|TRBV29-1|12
TGCAGCGGCCTAACCGGGAACCGCCGGGCTTTCTTT
CSGLTGNRRAFF
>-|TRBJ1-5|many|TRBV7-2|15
TGTGCCAGCAGCTTAGTTGAGGGAGGGTGGCAGCCCCAGCATTTT
CASSLVEGGWQPQHF
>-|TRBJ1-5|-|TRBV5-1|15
TGCGCCAGCAGCTTGGCTACTGGGGGTAATCAGCCCCAGCATTTT
CASSLATGGNQPQHF
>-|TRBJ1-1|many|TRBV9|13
TGTGCCAGCAGCGTAAGAATCAACACTGAAGCTTTCTTT
CASSVRINTEAFF
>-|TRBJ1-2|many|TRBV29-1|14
TGCAGCGTTGCCCCGGATGAGGGGGTCTATGGCTACACCTTC
CSVAPDEGVYGYTF
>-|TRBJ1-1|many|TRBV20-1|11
TGCAGTGCTAACCCGAACACTGAAGCTTTCTTT
CSANPNTEAFF
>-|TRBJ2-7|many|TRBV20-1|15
TGCAGTGCTAGAGTGAAGAGGGATCCCCTATACGAGCAGTACTTC
CSARVKRDPLYEQYF
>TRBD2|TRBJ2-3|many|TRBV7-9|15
TGTGCCAGCAGCCCGTTCGGGGGGTTCACAGATACGCAGTATTTT
CASSPFGGFTDTQYF
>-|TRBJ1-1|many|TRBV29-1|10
TGCAGCGTTGTGAGGGGGGAAGCTTTCTTT
CSVVRGEAFF